A single sample gave rise to the 20 T cell receptor beta chains below, sequenced in a study of T cells after yellow fever vaccination (dated by TCRdb to between 2018 and 2021). The protocol used for the library was 5' RACE. Sequenced using an Illumina NovaSeq 6000. TCRdb ran its own pipeline on the public reads, namely fastp trimming at Q25 and MiXCR clone calling, and kept in-frame beta chains. Every distinct CDR3 protein forms one entry, paired with its most common genes and DNA. The sample table contains 95,000 to 150,000 distinct CDR3 sequences; only one count was recorded for roughly 10% of them. The ten largest clonotypes hold approximately 37% of the sample. The sample's treatment or condition, from its label and the paper: live attenuated yellow fever vaccine strain. Sequenced here: CD8+ T cells sorted from PBMCs, sampled on the day of the yellow fever booster vaccination. Receptors originate from a man younger than 30 who received the YFV17D yellow fever vaccine.

This clonotype occurred many times. The genes are TRBV4-2 and TRBJ2-3; TRBD2 aligns across 10 bases. J lost 4 bases, V lost 1 base, and 2 bases had no gene match. CDR1 and CDR2 from the germline V gene are LGHNA and YNFKEQ. This CDR3 has 15 amino acids. The DNA for the CDR3 is TGTGCCAGCAGCCAAGGGAGCGGGGGGGCAGATACGCAGTATTTT. Its translation is CASSQGSGGADTQYF.

This sequence joins TRBV18 and TRBJ2-7; D uncertain. Trimming shortened V by 3 bases and J by 4 bases, and 10 bases separated the two germline ends. There are 13 residues in the CDR3. CDR1 KGHSH and CDR2 LQKENI come from the germline V gene. CDR3 in DNA: TGTGCCAGCTCACCGGATTACAAGTACGAGCAGTACGTC. It encodes CASSPDYKYEQYV.

This clonotype has more than one count but fewer than ten. The V call is TRBV28, the J call TRBJ2-1, with D hard to call. Germline V CDR1 and CDR2: MDHEN, SYDVKM. V lost 5 bases, J lost 1 base, and 12 bases lay in between. The length of the CDR3 is 15 residues. The chain's CDR3 is CASSSSVLSYNEQFF. The DNA for the CDR3 is TGTGCCAGCAGTAGTTCCGTTTTGTCCTACAATGAGCAGTTCTTC.

This clonotype was counted between two and nine times. This sequence joins TRBV2 and TRBJ2-3; either TRBD1 or TRBD2 may fit D (5 bases each). CDR1 and CDR2 from the germline V gene are SNHLY and FYNNEI. V lost 8 bases and J 0 bases, leaving 18 bases between the germline ends. This CDR3 comprises 16 residues. The CDR3 bases are TGTGCCAGCCTAACCGAACCGGGACCAAGCACAGATACGCAGTATTTT. It encodes CASLTEPGPSTDTQYF.

This clonotype has more than one count but fewer than ten. The genes are TRBV12-3 or TRBV12-4 and TRBJ1-2; D is unclear. V was clipped by 1 base and J by 5 bases, with 11 bases between them. This CDR3 contains 14 residues. In DNA, the CDR3 is TGTGCCAGCAGTTTAGGAGGTAGTCCTTATGGCTACACCTTC. Amino acids: CASSLGGSPYGYTF.

The chain carries TRBV6-5 and TRBJ1-4, with a possible D match to TRBD1 (5 bases). Trimming left V 0 bases short and J 12 bases short, with 14 bases between. Germline CDR1 MNHEY, CDR2 SVGAGI. The CDR3 is 14 residues long. For the CDR3, the DNA is TGTGCCAGCAGTTACTCGATTCAGGGTATGGAACTGTTTTTT. This translates into CASSYSIQGMELFF.

The gene calls are TRBV18 and TRBJ1-6, with a possible D match to TRBD1 (6 bases). This CDR3 spans 16 amino acids. CDR1 and CDR2 (germline): KGHSH, LQKENI. V dropped 6 bases and J dropped 6 bases, with 18 bases sitting between them. DNA for the CDR3: TGTGCCAGCTCCCCCGAGGGGACATCGGCTAATTCACCCCTCCACTTT. This gives the protein CASSPEGTSANSPLHF.

The chain carries TRBV4-1 and TRBJ2-7, with unresolved D. This CDR3 has 13 amino acids. Looked up from germline, CDR1 is MGHRA and CDR2 is YSYEKL. Trimming took off 1 base at V and 2 bases at J, with 6 bases between the two ends. The CDR3 sequence is CASSQVVAYEQYF. DNA for the CDR3: TGCGCCAGCAGCCAAGTGGTAGCCTACGAGCAGTACTTC.

This clonotype was seen ten or more times. CDR3 protein: CSVTSEGGDTQYF. CDR3 DNA sequence: TGCAGCGTAACGAGCGAGGGAGGGGATACGCAGTATTTT. This chain links TRBV29-1 with TRBJ2-3; 7 bases map to TRBD2. Germline trimming cut 6 bases from V and 6 bases from J; bases unmatched to any gene: 9. There are 13 residues in the CDR3. Germline V CDR1 and CDR2: SQVTM, ANQGSEA.

There are a few counts of this clonotype. Here the CDR3 reads CASSLQGARTGANVLTF. For the CDR3, the DNA is TGTGCCAGCAGTTTACAGGGGGCGCGAACTGGGGCCAACGTCCTGACTTTC. The chain is built from TRBV12-3 or TRBV12-4 and TRBJ2-6, with 8 bases aligning to TRBD1. Losses at the gene ends were 2 bases for V and 2 bases for J; bases not matched to a gene: 5. CDR3 length equals 17 residues.

V is TRBV12-3 or TRBV12-4 and J is TRBJ2-2, with a tentative D call TRBD1 (6 bases). The length of the CDR3 is 13 residues. Trimming left V 7 bases short and J 1 base short, with 7 bases between. Written as DNA, the CDR3 is TGTGCCAGCAAACAGGGGAACACCGGGGAGCTGTTTTTT. This gives the protein CASKQGNTGELFF.

This clonotype was observed a handful of times. V is TRBV6-2 or TRBV6-3 and J is TRBJ1-5, with a weak D call TRBD1 (6 bases). The V gene lost 3 bases and the J gene lost 7 bases, with 10 bases spanning the gap. The CDR3 length is 13 residues. Germline loops: CDR1 MNHEY, CDR2 SVGEGT. The CDR3 loop is CASSYAGEQPQHF. As DNA, the CDR3 is TGTGCCAGCAGTTATGCAGGGGAACAGCCCCAGCATTTT.

This clonotype was seen ten or more times. This chain uses TRBV7-9 with TRBJ1-1, with 10 bases lining up with TRBD1. V shed 4 bases and J 5 bases; nucleotides not matched to a gene: 7. Looked up from germline, CDR1 is SEHNR and CDR2 is FQNEAQ (reference sequence). This CDR3 spans 15 amino acids. The CDR3: CASSSVPGQGTEAFF. Written as DNA, the CDR3 is TGTGCCAGCAGCTCCGTCCCGGGACAGGGGACTGAAGCTTTCTTT.

This chain connects TRBV6-5 to TRBJ2-7; D gene ambiguous. The CDR3 is 13 amino acids. Trimming took 0 bases from V and 3 from J, leaving 6 bases between them. The V gene's germline CDR1 is MNHEY and CDR2 SVGAGI. In DNA form, the CDR3 reads TGTGCCAGCAGTTACTCGGATAACTACGAGCAGTACTTC. Protein sequence: CASSYSDNYEQYF.

This clonotype was observed at least ten times. This chain joins TRBV5-1 and TRBJ1-1, with 7 bases aligning to TRBD1. CDR3 length equals 18 residues. The junction had 18 bases not matched to a gene; V was cut back by 4 bases and J by 3 bases. Germline-derived CDR1 and CDR2 are SGHRS and YFSETQ. The CDR3 loop is CASSPPREGAVGDTEAFF. CDR3 DNA sequence: TGCGCCAGCAGCCCCCCCCGCGAGGGGGCCGTTGGGGACACTGAAGCTTTCTTT.

The sample holds a few counts of this clonotype. The J gene is TRBJ2-2, the V gene TRBV28; 7 bases map to TRBD1. CDR3 length equals 15 residues. CDR1 MDHEN and CDR2 SYDVKM come from the germline V gene. The J segment lost 4 bases and the V segment lost 6 bases, leaving 8 bases of the junction unmatched. CDR3 in DNA: TGTGCCAGCAGACGCCGACAGGGCGGCACCGGGGAGCTGTTTTTT. This encodes CASRRRQGGTGELFF.

This clonotype came up a few times. The J gene is TRBJ2-7, the V gene TRBV7-8; tentative D call: TRBD2 (5 bases). Deletions cut 3 bases from V and 1 base from J, with 13 bases between. CDR3 length: 15 residues. CDR1 is SGHVS and CDR2 is FQNEAQ in the germline V gene. CDR3 sequence (DNA): TGTGCCAGCAGCTTGTTTTTGGGAGAATCCTACGAGCAGTACTTC. It specifies CASSLFLGESYEQYF.

This clonotype occurred a few times. The rearrangement uses TRBV12-3 or TRBV12-4 and TRBJ2-5, with D hard to call. V was clipped by 1 base and J by 7 bases, with 10 bases between them. The CDR3 runs to 13 residues. CDR3 residues: CASSLGPGGTQYF. For the CDR3, the DNA is TGTGCCAGCAGTTTAGGTCCCGGCGGGACCCAGTACTTC.

This clonotype occurred a few times. Here the CDR3 reads CASSFGGRGNEAFF. The CDR3 nucleotides are TGTGCCAGTAGTTTTGGTGGCAGGGGGAATGAAGCTTTCTTT. This sequence joins TRBV19 and TRBJ1-1, with 7 bases lining up with TRBD1. The germline V gene has CDR1 LNHDA and CDR2 SQIVND (reference sequence). This CDR3 spans 14 amino acids. The junction had 10 bases not matched to a gene; V was cut back by 5 bases and J by 7 bases.

This clonotype has just a few counts. The chain employs TRBV5-5 and TRBJ2-7, with TRBD1 matching over 8 bases. Trimming took 4 bases from V and 4 from J; bases not matched to a gene: 7. Germline-derived CDR1 and CDR2 are SGHKS and YYEKEE (reference sequence). This CDR3 comprises 14 residues. CDR3 amino acids: CASSDGQGRYEQYF. CDR3 in DNA: TGTGCCAGCAGCGACGGACAGGGAAGGTACGAGCAGTACTTC.